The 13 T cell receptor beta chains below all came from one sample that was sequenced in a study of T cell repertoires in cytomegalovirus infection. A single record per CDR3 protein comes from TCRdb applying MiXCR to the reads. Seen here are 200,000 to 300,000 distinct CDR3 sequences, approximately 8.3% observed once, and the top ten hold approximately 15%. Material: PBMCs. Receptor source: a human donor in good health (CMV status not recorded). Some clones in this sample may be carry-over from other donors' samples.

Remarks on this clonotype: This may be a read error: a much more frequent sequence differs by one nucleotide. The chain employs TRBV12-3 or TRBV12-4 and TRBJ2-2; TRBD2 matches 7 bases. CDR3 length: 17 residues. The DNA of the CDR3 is TGTGACAGCAGTTTACTCCTGGCGGGAGCTAACACCGGGGAGCTGTTTTTT. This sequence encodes CDSSLLLAGANTGELFF.

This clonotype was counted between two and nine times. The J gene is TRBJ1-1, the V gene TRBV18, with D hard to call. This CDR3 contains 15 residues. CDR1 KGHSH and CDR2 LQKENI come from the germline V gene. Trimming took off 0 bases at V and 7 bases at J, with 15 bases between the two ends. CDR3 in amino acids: CASSPPGQRLNEAFF. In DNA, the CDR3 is TGTGCCAGCTCACCACCGGGCCAGAGGTTGAATGAAGCTTTCTTT. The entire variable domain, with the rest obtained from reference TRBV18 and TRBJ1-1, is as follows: NAGVMQNPRHLVRRRGQEARLRCSPMKGHSHVYWYRQLPEEGLKFMVYLQKENIIDESGMPKERFSAEFPKEGPSILRIQQVVRGDSAAYFCASSPPGQRLNEAFFGQGTRLTVV.

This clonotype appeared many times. This CDR3 is CASSWAGSPGNEQFF. The CDR3, as DNA: TGTGCCAGCAGCTGGGCAGGGAGTCCAGGGAATGAGCAGTTCTTC. The chain uses TRBV7-2 and TRBJ2-1; TRBD1 or TRBD2 may be the D gene (5 bases each). CDR3 length: 15 amino acids. Trimming removed 4 bases from V and 7 bases from J, with 17 bases in between. Germline CDR1 and CDR2: SGHTA and FQGNSA. The full variable domain, its missing parts supplied by reference TRBV7-2 and TRBJ2-1, is GAGVSQSPSNKVTEKGKDVELRCDPISGHTALYWYRQSLGQGLEFLIYFQGNSAPDKSGLPSDRFSAERTGGSVSTLTIQRTQQEDSAVYLCASSWAGSPGNEQFFGPGTRLTVL.

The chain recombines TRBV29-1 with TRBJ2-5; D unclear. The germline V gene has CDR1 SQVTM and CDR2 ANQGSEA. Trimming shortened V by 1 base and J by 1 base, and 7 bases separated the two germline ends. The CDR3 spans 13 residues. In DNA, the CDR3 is TGCAGCGTTGAAGGAGGCACCCAAGAGACCCAGTACTTC. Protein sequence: CSVEGGTQETQYF.

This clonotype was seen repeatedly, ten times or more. DNA for the CDR3: TGTGCCAGCAGCCAAAAGGGTCCGAGAGGGATCAGTAATTCACCCCTCCACTTT. It yields the protein CASSQKGPRGISNSPLHF. The rearrangement uses TRBV7-2 and TRBJ1-6; D is ambiguous. V lost 5 bases to trimming and J lost 6 bases, with 23 bases between them. CDR1 is SGHTA, CDR2 FQGNSA, per germline. This CDR3 region has 18 residues.

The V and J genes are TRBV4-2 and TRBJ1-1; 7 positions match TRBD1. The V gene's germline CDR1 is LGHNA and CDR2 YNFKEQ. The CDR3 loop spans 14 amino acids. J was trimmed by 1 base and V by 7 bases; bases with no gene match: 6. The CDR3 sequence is CASNEQGKNTEAFF. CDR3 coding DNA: TGTGCCAGCAACGAACAGGGGAAGAACACTGAAGCTTTCTTT.

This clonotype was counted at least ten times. CDR3 sequence (DNA): TGTGCCAGCAGCTTAGACCGGACAGGCTTGAACACTGAAGCTTTCTTT. Translated: CASSLDRTGLNTEAFF. This chain joins TRBV7-2 and TRBJ1-1; 7 nucleotides match TRBD1. From germline, CDR1 is SGHTA and CDR2 FQGNSA. Trimming took 1 base from V and 0 from J; bases not matched to a gene: 5. The CDR3 is 16 amino acids.

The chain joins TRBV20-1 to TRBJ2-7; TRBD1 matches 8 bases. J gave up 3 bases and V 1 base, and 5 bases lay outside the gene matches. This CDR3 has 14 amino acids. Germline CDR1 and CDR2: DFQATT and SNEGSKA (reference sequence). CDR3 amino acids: CSARGQGAGYEQYF. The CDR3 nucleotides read TGCAGTGCTAGAGGTCAGGGGGCGGGCTACGAGCAGTACTTC.

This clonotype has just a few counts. As DNA, the CDR3 is TGCAGTGCTAGAGACAGGGGGCGATTTACTGAAGCTTTCTTT. Encoded protein: CSARDRGRFTEAFF. V gene TRBV20-1 combines with J gene TRBJ1-1; 8 bases agree with TRBD1. The V segment lost 0 bases and the J segment 5 bases; nucleotides outside the gene matches: 5. Germline CDR1 reads DFQATT; CDR2 reads SNEGSKA (reference sequence). CDR3 length equals 14 residues.

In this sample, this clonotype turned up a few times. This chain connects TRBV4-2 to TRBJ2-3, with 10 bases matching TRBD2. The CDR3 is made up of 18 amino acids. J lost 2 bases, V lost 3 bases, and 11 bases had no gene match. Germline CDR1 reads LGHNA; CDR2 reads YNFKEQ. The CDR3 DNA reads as TGTGCCAGCAGCCAGGAGAACCTAGCGGGGGTACTCACAGATACGCAGTATTTT. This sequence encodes CASSQENLAGVLTDTQYF.

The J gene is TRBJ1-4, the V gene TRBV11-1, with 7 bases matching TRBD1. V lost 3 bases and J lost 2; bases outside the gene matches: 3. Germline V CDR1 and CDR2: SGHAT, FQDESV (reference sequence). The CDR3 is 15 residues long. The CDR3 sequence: CASSFGTATNEKLFF. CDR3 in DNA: TGTGCCAGCAGCTTCGGGACAGCTACTAATGAAAAACTGTTTTTT.

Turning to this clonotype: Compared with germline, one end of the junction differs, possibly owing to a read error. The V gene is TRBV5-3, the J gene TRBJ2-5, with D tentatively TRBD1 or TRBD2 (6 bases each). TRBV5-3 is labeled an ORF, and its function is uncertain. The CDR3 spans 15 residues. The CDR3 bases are TGTGCCAGCAGCTTAGGGGGGTCCTACCAAGAGACCCAGTACTTC. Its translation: CASSLGGSYQETQYF.

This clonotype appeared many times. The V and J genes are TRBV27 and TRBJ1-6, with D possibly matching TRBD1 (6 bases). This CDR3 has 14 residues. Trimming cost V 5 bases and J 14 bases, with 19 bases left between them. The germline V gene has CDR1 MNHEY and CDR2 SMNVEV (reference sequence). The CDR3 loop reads CASSPTQGRGTLHF. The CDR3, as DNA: TGTGCCAGCAGTCCTACTCAGGGGCGGGGTACCCTCCACTTT.